This T cell receptor beta chain originates from a study of T cell clonality in common variable immunodeficiency. This table comes from immunoSEQ multiplex PCR, and its TCRdb copy is limited to in-frame clones, with some not included. Observed in the sample are roughly 60,000 clones, none of them singletons. This CDR3 is built from 15 residues. V was shortened by 4 bases and J by 3 bases, with 17 bases between the two germline ends. Germline assignment: CDR1 SGDLS and CDR2 YYNGEE. This clone was seen at least ten times. The missing CDR3 end, 3 residues past where the read stops, is filled in from the germline J gene.

Sequencing was done on a sample of peripheral blood mononuclear cells. The genes are TRBV9 and TRBJ2-7, with D perhaps TRBD2 (5 bases). The receptor was isolated from a person between 18 and 75 years old in good health. The CDR3 reads CASSPRGATSYEQYF. CDR3 bases read: TGTGCCAGCAGCCCACGGGGTGCGACCAGCTACGAG. Filled out from reference TRBV9 and TRBJ2-7, the complete variable domain reads DSGVTQTPKHLITATGQRVTLRCSPRSGDLSVYWYQQSLDQGLQFLIQYYNGEERAKGNILERFSAQQFPDLHSELNLSSLELGDSALYFCASSPRGATSYEQYFGPGTRLTVT.